This T cell receptor beta chain was identified during a study of T cell changes during pregnancy in multiple sclerosis. The table came from immunoSEQ multiplex PCR; TCRdb's copy has only in-frame clones and leaves some out. The sample lists just under 80,000 clones; about 93% were seen once. The CDR3 length is 14 residues. Germline CDR1 reads MNHEY; CDR2 reads SVGAGI. With 4 bases clipped from V and 5 bases from J, the junction kept 7 bases outside the gene matches. Sample: peripheral blood, taken in the second trimester of pregnancy. The chain combines TRBV6-5 with TRBJ1-2; 7 nucleotides match TRBD1. This clonotype was sampled from a female donor in good health, enrolled as a control in a pregnancy study. The CDR3 DNA reads TGTGCCAGCAGTTTCGGGACAGCGCGTTATGGCTACACCTTC. As protein: CASSFGTARYGYTF.